This TCR beta chain was recovered during a study of T cells in Graves' hyperthyroidism and ophthalmopathy. Many counts were recorded for this clonotype. The CDR3 sequence is 17 residues long. Germline assignment: CDR1 DFQATT and CDR2 SNEGSKA (reference sequence). V lost 2 bases and J lost 4; bases outside the gene matches: 7. Template material for amplifying TCR beta CDR3 regions consisted of RNA transcripts. First-round RT-PCR with HTBI primers amplified the TCR CDR3 region. One entry per CDR3 protein results from TCRdb running MiXCR on the multiplex PCR reads. The table has hundreds of thousands of distinct CDR3 sequences, roughly 14% seen once.

The source material was blood. The clonotype originates from a man between 18 and 29 years old with Graves' ophthalmopathy. The rearrangement links TRBV20-1 to TRBJ2-2; TRBD2 aligns across 13 bases. The CDR3 is CSARIRRTSGSTGELFF. The CDR3 DNA follows: TGCAGTGCTAGAATTCGAAGGACTAGCGGGAGCACCGGGGAGCTGTTTTTT.